Presented here are 20 T cell receptor beta chains from one specimen sequenced in a study of PD-1 blockade in classical Hodgkin lymphoma. Each patient relapsed following autologous stem cell transplantation, and prior brentuximab vedotin exposure differed. Sequencing was performed with immunoSEQ multiplex PCR; in TCRdb, only in-frame clones are kept and a portion is missing. The table shows around 66,000 clones, with roughly nine tenths occurring only once. The sample was peripheral blood mononuclear cells (PBMCs), taken at baseline. The receptors derive from a human donor with classical Hodgkin lymphoma.

This chain links TRBV10-3 with TRBJ1-3; D not certain. The V gene lost 6 bases and the J gene lost 3 bases, with 9 bases spanning the gap. The germline CDR1 and CDR2 sequences are ENHRY and SYGVKD. The CDR3 is 13 residues long. The CDR3 region is CAISHSIGNTIYF. As DNA, the CDR3 is TGTGCCATCAGCCACAGCATTGGAAACACCATATATTTT.

The V and J genes are TRBV28 and TRBJ2-5; D may be TRBD1 or TRBD2 (5 bases each). V was trimmed by 5 bases and J by 2 bases, leaving 21 bases between them. The CDR3 runs to 17 residues. Per germline, CDR1 MDHEN and CDR2 SYDVKM. In nucleotides, the CDR3 is TGTGCCAGCAGTAGTTACCCAGGTGGGGGTTTACAAGAGACCCAGTACTTC. Translating gives CASSSYPGGGLQETQYF.

The gene calls are TRBV29-1 and TRBJ1-2; tentatively, D is TRBD1 (5 bases). In germline, CDR1 is SQVTM, CDR2 ANQGSEA. The CDR3 has 12 residues. V lost 4 bases to trimming and J lost 4 bases, with 10 bases between them. DNA for the CDR3: TGCAGCGTTGGCGAGACAGCCTATGGCTACACCTTC. It specifies CSVGETAYGYTF.

V usage is TRBV6-1 and J usage is TRBJ1-1; D call uncertain. V gave up 5 bases and J gave up 1 base, with 14 bases separating them. This CDR3 region has 15 residues. From germline, CDR1 is MNHNS and CDR2 SASEGT. CDR3 bases: TGTGCCAGCAGTCGAGCCAGAGGCCCGAACACTGAAGCTTTCTTT. This sequence encodes CASSRARGPNTEAFF.

The chain links TRBV13 to TRBJ1-2; weak D call: TRBD1 (6 bases). In germline, CDR1 is PRHDT, CDR2 FYEKMQ (reference sequence). V lost 1 base, J lost 4 bases, and 13 bases lay in between. The CDR3 is made up of 15 amino acids. The CDR3 nucleotides read TGTGCCAGCAGCTTAGCAGGACAGCCATTCTATGGCTACACCTTC. Translating it yields CASSLAGQPFYGYTF.

The chain employs TRBV25-1 and TRBJ1-2; D is unclear. The CDR3 consists of 14 residues. The V gene's germline CDR1 is MGHDK and CDR2 SYGVNS. The ends were cut back, 4 bases at V and 5 bases at J, with 14 bases in the middle. CDR3 in amino acids: CASSVGIEGYGYTF. The CDR3 DNA sequence: TGTGCCAGCAGTGTGGGGATTGAGGGTTATGGCTACACCTTC.

J is TRBJ2-7 and V is TRBV10-2; 7 bases map to TRBD1. Losses at the gene ends were 9 bases for V and 3 bases for J; bases not matched to a gene: 5. This CDR3 has 12 amino acids. Germline CDR1 is WSHSY and CDR2 is SAAADI. CDR3 coding DNA: TGCGCCAGTAGCGACAGGGACTACGAGCAGTACTTC. This gives the protein CASSDRDYEQYF.

This chain connects TRBV4-2 to TRBJ2-5; unclear D gene. Trimming took 0 bases from V and 0 from J, leaving 5 bases between them. Germline lookup yields CDR1 LGHNA and CDR2 YNFKEQ. The CDR3 has 14 amino acids. The CDR3 region is CASSQDPDQETQYF. DNA of the CDR3: TGTGCCAGCAGCCAAGATCCAGACCAAGAGACCCAGTACTTC.

This chain uses TRBV10-3 with TRBJ1-6; D uncertain. Trimming removed 2 bases at V and 8 bases at J, with 13 bases between. CDR3 length equals 15 residues. The germline V gene has CDR1 ENHRY and CDR2 SYGVKD. The CDR3 protein is CAISEEIKADSPLHF. Here the CDR3 DNA reads TGTGCCATCAGTGAGGAGATAAAGGCGGATTCACCCCTCCACTTT.

The chain carries TRBV5-5 and TRBJ1-6; D might be TRBD1 (5 bases). The CDR3 totals 18 residues. Germline CDR1 SGHKS, CDR2 YYEKEE (reference sequence). Deletions cut 0 bases from V and 2 bases from J, with 15 bases between. The CDR3: CASSLGRAFGTYNSPLHF. CDR3 nucleotides: TGTGCCAGCAGCTTGGGCAGGGCATTCGGCACCTATAATTCACCCCTCCACTTT.

V is TRBV5-8 and J is TRBJ2-1; TRBD2 matches at 8 bases. CDR1 is SGHTS and CDR2 is YDEGEE in the germline V gene. The junction had 9 bases not matched to a gene; V was cut back by 1 base and J by 0 bases. This CDR3 has 18 amino acids. The CDR3: CASSLSLTSGSSYNEQFF. For the CDR3, the DNA is TGTGCCAGCAGCTTGAGTTTAACTAGCGGTAGCTCCTACAATGAGCAGTTCTTC.

The chain joins TRBV6-1 to TRBJ1-6; possibly TRBD1 for D (6 bases). Germline lookup yields CDR1 MNHNS and CDR2 SASEGT. The CDR3 runs 16 residues. Trimming stripped 1 base from V and 8 bases from J, with 15 bases between. CDR3 in amino acids: CASSEGYRAQYSPLHF. CDR3 coding DNA: TGTGCCAGCAGTGAAGGATACAGGGCGCAATATTCACCCCTCCACTTT.

This chain uses TRBV6-5 with TRBJ2-7, with D perhaps matching TRBD1 or TRBD2 (7 bases each). V lost 6 bases and J 6 bases, leaving 21 bases between the germline ends. The germline V gene encodes CDR1 MNHEY and CDR2 SVGAGI. This CDR3 is built from 15 residues. CDR3 sequence reads: CASSPQGGPFSEQYF. The CDR3 nucleotides are TGTGCCAGCAGCCCCCAGGGGGGGCCTTTTAGCGAGCAGTACTTC.

This chain connects TRBV7-8 to TRBJ1-2; D gene unclear. Germline V gives CDR1 SGHVS, CDR2 FQNEAQ. The CDR3 extends over 14 amino acids. V was cut by 1 base and J by 2 bases, with 8 bases left in between. CDR3 in amino acids: CASSLGRENYGYTF. CDR3 DNA: TGTGCCAGCAGCTTAGGGCGGGAAAACTATGGCTACACCTTC.

Written as DNA, the CDR3 is TGTGCCAGCAGCTTAGATCAGCCCCAGCATTTT. Its translation: CASSLDQPQHF. The chain combines TRBV7-2 with TRBJ1-5; D not certain. This CDR3 region has 11 residues. Trimming cost V 1 base and J 5 bases, with 0 bases left between them. CDR1 is SGHTA, CDR2 FQGNSA, per germline.

This clone appeared a single time. Other DNA sequences from this sample encode an identical CDR3 as well. The chain has TRBV30 and TRBJ1-5, with a tentative D call TRBD1 (5 bases). V gave up 0 bases and J gave up 4 bases, with 10 bases separating them. The CDR3 is 14 amino acids. Germline CDR1 and CDR2: GTSNPN and SVGIG (reference sequence). The CDR3 reads CAWSVGTENQPQHF. CDR3 in DNA: TGTGCCTGGAGTGTCGGGACGGAAAATCAGCCCCAGCATTTT.

The chain uses TRBV7-9 and TRBJ2-7; no reliable D call. Germline CDR1 reads SEHNR; CDR2 reads FQNEAQ (reference sequence). The CDR3 contains 13 residues. Trimming shortened V by 1 base and J by 4 bases, and 8 bases separated the two germline ends. The CDR3 sequence: CASSLDTTYEQYF. The CDR3 DNA follows: TGTGCCAGCAGCTTAGACACGACTTACGAGCAGTACTTC. The whole variable domain, remainder taken from reference TRBV7-9 and TRBJ2-7, is DTGVSQNPRHKITKRGQNVTFRCDPISEHNRLYWYRQTLGQGPEFLTYFQNEAQLEKSRLLSDRFSAERPKGSFSTLEIQRTEQGDSAMYLCASSLDTTYEQYFGPGTRLTVT.

The chain carries TRBV2 and TRBJ2-7; 7 nucleotides agree with TRBD1. V shed 8 bases, J shed 1 base, and the junction held 11 bases outside the gene matches. The CDR3 runs 15 residues. Per germline, CDR1 SNHLY and CDR2 FYNNEI. CDR3 region: CASSYGDRSSYEQYF. In DNA form, the CDR3 reads TGTGCCAGCTCATACGGGGACAGATCTTCCTACGAGCAGTACTTC.

V and J are TRBV29-1 and TRBJ2-3, with a weak D call TRBD1 (6 bases). Per the germline V gene, CDR1 is SQVTM and CDR2 is ANQGSEA. This CDR3 is built from 13 residues. The CDR3 sequence is CSSRDTDTDTQYF. CDR3 coding DNA: TGCAGTAGTCGGGACACCGACACAGATACGCAGTATTTT.

This sequence joins TRBV9 and TRBJ1-3; D gene unclear. The germline V gene has CDR1 SGDLS and CDR2 YYNGEE. The CDR3 totals 15 residues. V dropped 3 bases and J dropped 1 base, with 11 bases sitting between them. The CDR3 DNA is TGTGCCAGCAGCGGGCAGGCATTTTCTGGAAACACCATATATTTT. This codes for CASSGQAFSGNTIYF.